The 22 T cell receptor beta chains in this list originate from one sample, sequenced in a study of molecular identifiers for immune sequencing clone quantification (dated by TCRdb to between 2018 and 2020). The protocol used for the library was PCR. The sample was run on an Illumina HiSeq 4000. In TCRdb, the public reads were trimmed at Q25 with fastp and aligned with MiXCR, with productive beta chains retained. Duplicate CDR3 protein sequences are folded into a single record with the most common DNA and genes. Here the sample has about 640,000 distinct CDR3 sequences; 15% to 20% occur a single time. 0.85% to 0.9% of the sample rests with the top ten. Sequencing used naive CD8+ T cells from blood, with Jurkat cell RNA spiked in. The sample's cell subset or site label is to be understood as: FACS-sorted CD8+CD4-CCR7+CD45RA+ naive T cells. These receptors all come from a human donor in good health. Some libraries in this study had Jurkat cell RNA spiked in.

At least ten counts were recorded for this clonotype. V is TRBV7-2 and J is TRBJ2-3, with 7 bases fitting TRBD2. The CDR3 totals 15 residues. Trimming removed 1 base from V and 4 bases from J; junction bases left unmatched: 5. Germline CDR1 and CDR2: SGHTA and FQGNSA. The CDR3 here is CASSLVGGGPDTQYF. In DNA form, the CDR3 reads TGTGCCAGCAGCTTAGTCGGCGGGGGACCAGATACGCAGTATTTT.

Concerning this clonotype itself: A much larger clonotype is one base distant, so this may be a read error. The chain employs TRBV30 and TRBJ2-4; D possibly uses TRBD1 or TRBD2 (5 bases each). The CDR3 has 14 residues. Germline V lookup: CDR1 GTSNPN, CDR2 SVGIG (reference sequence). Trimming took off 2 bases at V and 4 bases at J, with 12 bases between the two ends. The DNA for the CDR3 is TGTGCCTGGAGTACCGGGGCAGCAAAAAACATTCAGTACTTC. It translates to CAWSTGAAKNIQYF.

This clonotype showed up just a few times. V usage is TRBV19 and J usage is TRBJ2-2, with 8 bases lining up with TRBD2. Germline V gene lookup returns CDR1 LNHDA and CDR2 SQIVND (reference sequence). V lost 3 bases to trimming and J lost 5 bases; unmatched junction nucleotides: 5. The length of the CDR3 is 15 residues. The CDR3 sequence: CASSIGSGKTGELFF. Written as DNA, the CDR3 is TGTGCCAGTAGTATCGGTAGCGGGAAAACCGGGGAGCTGTTTTTT. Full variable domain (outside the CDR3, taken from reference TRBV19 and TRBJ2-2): DGGITQSPKYLFRKEGQNVTLSCEQNLNHDAMYWYRQDPGQGLRLIYYSQIVNDFQKGDIAEGYSVSREKKESFPLTVTSAQKNPTAFYLCASSIGSGKTGELFFGEGSRLTVL.

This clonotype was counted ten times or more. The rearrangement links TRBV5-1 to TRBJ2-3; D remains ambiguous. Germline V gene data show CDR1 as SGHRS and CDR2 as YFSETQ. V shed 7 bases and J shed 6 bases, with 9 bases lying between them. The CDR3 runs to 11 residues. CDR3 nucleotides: TGCGCCAGCCTAATTGAGGATACGCAGTATTTT. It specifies CASLIEDTQYF.

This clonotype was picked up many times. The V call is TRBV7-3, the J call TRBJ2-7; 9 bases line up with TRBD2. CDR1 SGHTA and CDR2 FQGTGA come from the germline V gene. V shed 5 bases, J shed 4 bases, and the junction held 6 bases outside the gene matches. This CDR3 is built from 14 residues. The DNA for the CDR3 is TGTGCCAGCAGCCTCTCTAGCGGGATGTACGAGCAGTACTTC. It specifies CASSLSSGMYEQYF.

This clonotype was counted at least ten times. In nucleotides, the CDR3 is TGTGCCAGCAGCTCACATGGAGCCGTAACAGATACGCAGTATTTT. Translating gives CASSSHGAVTDTQYF. This chain joins TRBV9 and TRBJ2-3; D not certain. The CDR3 extends over 15 amino acids. V was pared by 4 bases and J by 3 bases, with 15 bases between. Germline CDR1 and CDR2: SGDLS and YYNGEE.

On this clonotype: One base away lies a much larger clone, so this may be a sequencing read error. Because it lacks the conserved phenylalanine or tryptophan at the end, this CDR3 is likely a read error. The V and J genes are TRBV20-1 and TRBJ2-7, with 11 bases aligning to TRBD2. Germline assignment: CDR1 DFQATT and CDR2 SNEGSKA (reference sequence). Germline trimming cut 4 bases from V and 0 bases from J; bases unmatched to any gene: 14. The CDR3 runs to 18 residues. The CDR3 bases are TGCAGTGCTACAGGACTAGCGGGTTCACAACCGCTCTCCTACGAGCAGTACCTC. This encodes CSATGLAGSQPLSYEQYL.

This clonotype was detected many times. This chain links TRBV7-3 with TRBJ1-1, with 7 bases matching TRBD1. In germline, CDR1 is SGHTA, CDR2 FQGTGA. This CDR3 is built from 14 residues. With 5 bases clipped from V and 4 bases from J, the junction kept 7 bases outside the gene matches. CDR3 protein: CASSPTTGITEAFF. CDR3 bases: TGTGCCAGCAGCCCGACGACAGGGATCACTGAAGCTTTCTTT.

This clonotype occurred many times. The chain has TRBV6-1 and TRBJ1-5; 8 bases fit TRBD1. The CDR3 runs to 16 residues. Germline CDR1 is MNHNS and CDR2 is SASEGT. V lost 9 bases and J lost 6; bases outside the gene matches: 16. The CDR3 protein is CASDPGGAGYSQPQHF. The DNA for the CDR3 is TGTGCCAGTGACCCAGGGGGCGCGGGGTATAGTCAGCCCCAGCATTTT.

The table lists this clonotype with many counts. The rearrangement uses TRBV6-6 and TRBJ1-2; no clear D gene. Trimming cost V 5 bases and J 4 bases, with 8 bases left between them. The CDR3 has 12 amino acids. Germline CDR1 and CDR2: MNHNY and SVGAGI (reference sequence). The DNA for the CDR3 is TGTGCCAGCAGTCCTAACAGCTATGGCTACACCTTC. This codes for CASSPNSYGYTF.

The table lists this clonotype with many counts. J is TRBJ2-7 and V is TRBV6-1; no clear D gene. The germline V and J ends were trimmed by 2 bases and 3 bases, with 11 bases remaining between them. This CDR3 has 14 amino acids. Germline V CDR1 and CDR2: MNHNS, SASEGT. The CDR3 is CASSEIGELYEQYF. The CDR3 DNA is TGTGCCAGCAGTGAAATTGGAGAGCTCTACGAGCAGTACTTC.

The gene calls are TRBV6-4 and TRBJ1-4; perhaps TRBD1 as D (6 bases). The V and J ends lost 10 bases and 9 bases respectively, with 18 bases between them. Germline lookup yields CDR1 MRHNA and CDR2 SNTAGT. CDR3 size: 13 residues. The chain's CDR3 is CATKPGQRKKLFF. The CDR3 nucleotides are TGTGCCACAAAACCGGGACAACGAAAAAAACTGTTTTTT.

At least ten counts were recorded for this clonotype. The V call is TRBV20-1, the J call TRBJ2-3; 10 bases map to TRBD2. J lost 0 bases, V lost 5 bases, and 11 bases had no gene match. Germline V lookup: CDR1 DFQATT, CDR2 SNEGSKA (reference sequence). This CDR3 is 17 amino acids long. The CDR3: CSAEPPGTSVSTDTQYF. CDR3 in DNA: TGCAGTGCTGAACCGCCGGGGACTAGCGTTAGCACAGATACGCAGTATTTT.

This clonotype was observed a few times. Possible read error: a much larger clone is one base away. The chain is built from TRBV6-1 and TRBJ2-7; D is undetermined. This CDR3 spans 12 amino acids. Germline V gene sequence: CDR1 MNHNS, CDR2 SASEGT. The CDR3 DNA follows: TGTGCCAGCAGTGAAGTTTCTTACGAGCAGTGCTTC. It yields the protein CASSEVSYEQCF.

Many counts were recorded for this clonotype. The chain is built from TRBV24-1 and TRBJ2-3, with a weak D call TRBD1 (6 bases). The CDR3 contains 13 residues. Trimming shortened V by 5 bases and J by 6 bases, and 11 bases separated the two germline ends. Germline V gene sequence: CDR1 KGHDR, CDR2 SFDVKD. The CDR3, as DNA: TGTGCCACCAGTGGAGCGAGGGGGGATACGCAGTATTTT. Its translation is CATSGARGDTQYF.

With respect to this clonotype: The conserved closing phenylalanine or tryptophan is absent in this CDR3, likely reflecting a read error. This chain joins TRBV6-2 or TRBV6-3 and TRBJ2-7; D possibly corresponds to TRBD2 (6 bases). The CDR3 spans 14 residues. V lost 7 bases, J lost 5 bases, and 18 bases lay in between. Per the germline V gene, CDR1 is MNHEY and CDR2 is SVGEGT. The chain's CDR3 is CASMDSASVDEQYS. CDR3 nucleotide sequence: TGTGCCAGCATGGACTCGGCTAGCGTGGACGAGCAGTACTCC.

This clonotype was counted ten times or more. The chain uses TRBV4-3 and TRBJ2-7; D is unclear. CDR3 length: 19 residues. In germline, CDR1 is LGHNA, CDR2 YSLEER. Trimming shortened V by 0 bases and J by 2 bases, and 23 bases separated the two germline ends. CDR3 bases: TGCGCCAGCAGCCAAGATTTAAATTTTTATTCCGGCAGCGCCTACGAGCAGTACTTC. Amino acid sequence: CASSQDLNFYSGSAYEQYF.

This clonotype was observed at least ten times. The CDR3 DNA sequence: TGCGCCAGCAGCCACGTAGGACCGATTGGATTCACAGATACGCAGTATTTT. Its protein is CASSHVGPIGFTDTQYF. The chain couples TRBV4-3 to TRBJ2-3; D call uncertain. The CDR3 has 17 amino acids. V was pared by 3 bases and J by 2 bases, with 18 bases between. Germline loops: CDR1 LGHNA, CDR2 YSLEER.

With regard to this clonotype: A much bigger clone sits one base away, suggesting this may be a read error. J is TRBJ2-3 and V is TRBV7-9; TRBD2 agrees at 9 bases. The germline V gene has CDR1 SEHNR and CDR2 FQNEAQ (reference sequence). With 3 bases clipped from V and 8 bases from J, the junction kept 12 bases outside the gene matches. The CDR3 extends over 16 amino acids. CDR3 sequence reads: CASSFGGSGSKGTQYF. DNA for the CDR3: TGTGCCAGCAGCTTCGGTGGTAGCGGGAGTAAAGGTACGCAGTATTTT.

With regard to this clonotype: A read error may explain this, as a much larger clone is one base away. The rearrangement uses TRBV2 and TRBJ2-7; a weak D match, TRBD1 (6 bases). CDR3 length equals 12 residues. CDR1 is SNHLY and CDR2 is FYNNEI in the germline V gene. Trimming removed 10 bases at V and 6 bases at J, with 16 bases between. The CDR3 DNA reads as TGTGCCATCATACTCACAGGGTCCGAGCAGTACTTC. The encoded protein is CAIILTGSEQYF.

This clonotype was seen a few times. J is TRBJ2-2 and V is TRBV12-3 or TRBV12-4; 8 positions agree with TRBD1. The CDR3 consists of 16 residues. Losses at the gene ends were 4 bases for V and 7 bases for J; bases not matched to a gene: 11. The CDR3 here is CASSYPRDRFNGELFF. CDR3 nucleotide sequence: TGTGCCAGCAGTTACCCCCGGGACAGGTTTAACGGGGAGCTGTTTTTT.

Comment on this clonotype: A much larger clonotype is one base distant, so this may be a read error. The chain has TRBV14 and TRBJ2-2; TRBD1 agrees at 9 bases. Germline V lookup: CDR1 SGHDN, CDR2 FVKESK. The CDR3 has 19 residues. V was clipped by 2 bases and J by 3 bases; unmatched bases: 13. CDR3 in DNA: TGTGCCAGCAGCCAAACAGGGGGCGTTTGGATTGGGTACACCGGGGAGCTGTTTTTT. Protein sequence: CASSQTGGVWIGYTGELFF.